The T cell receptor (beta chain) described here comes from a study of low-dose radiotherapy and immunotherapy resistance in tumors. About the study: Once cycle 1 day 1 began, patients took oral aspirin 300 mg daily for four cycles.

This clonotype was detected many times. Both TCRalpha and TCRbeta chains were reverse transcribed with V-gene-specific primers. The TCRs were subjected to amplification over approximately 20 PCR cycles employing a constant-region primer in conjunction with a V-primer adapter. From the reads, TCRdb called clonotypes with MiXCR, one entry per CDR3 protein. Counted here are tens of thousands of distinct CDR3 sequences, around 31% occurring once; the ten biggest clones make up roughly 11%. Time point reported: before trial treatment. The input for sequencing was PBMCs, taken before treatment. This clonotype was obtained from a female donor with ovarian cancer.

DNA of the CDR3: TGTGCCAGCAGCCCCGGCGAGGCCGGGGAGCTGTTTTTT. Residues: CASSPGEAGELFF. V and J are TRBV4-2 and TRBJ2-2; no firm D call. Germline loops: CDR1 LGHNA, CDR2 YNFKEQ. With 4 bases removed from V and 6 bases from J, the gap between germline ends came to 9 bases. The CDR3 loop spans 13 amino acids.